Listed below are T cell receptor beta chains from one sample, sequenced in a study of blood T cells in healthy people across ages. TCRdb called the 5' RACE reads again in MiXCR, with one record for every CDR3 protein. The table has approximately 1.5 million distinct CDR3 sequences, roughly 43% seen once; the top ten hold less than 5%. Input material: blood. The receptors were gathered from a woman under 30 in good health. Each CDR3 is given without its conserved first and last residue. Fields, in order: V gene, CDR3 protein.

V: TRBV6-2/TRBV6-3; CDR3: ASSYRQGEQY
V: TRBV2; CDR3: ASSETWLRDTQY
V: TRBV6-2/TRBV6-3; CDR3: ASSYPQERFTYNEQF
V: TRBV7-8; CDR3: ASRTLGYYNEQF
V: TRBV24-1; CDR3: ATSDPRQKIGEQF
V: TRBV27; CDR3: ASSLQGAGLVYEQY
V: TRBV4-3; CDR3: ASSQDFIAAYEQY
V: TRBV30; CDR3: AWSYMPLETQY
V: TRBV24-1; CDR3: ATSKTGTGGETQY
V: TRBV7-2; CDR3: ASSRPGTTEAF
V: TRBV10-3; CDR3: AISDLTVMNTEAF
V: TRBV4-3; CDR3: ASSQDRTGATNTEAF
V: TRBV20-1; CDR3: SATPDPLIEQF
V: TRBV6-2/TRBV6-3; CDR3: ASSRHSYQETQY
V: TRBV20-1; CDR3: SARLTGPTAF
V: TRBV16; CDR3: ASSQSVSSDTEAF
V: TRBV6-2/TRBV6-3; CDR3: ASRLSTDTQY
V: TRBV12-3/TRBV12-4; CDR3: ASSLSVPSGNTIY
V: TRBV27; CDR3: ASSFFGSPLH
V: TRBV29-1; CDR3: SVQGGSAYNEQF
V: TRBV7-2; CDR3: ASSFQGLAGGPLF
V: TRBV6-5; CDR3: ASSYIGGTYTEAF
V: TRBV5-1; CDR3: ASSVGGQSYGYT
V: TRBV7-2; CDR3: ASSLGVPPDTQY
V: TRBV28; CDR3: ASSLELAPGNEQY
V: TRBV10-3; CDR3: AISESLKGYNEQY
V: TRBV12-3/TRBV12-4; CDR3: ASSPRAWNTEAF
V: TRBV4-1; CDR3: ASSQVSTASGGAYNEQF
V: TRBV4-2; CDR3: ASSQEPAGGQETQY
V: TRBV29-1; CDR3: SVETSGHTDTQY
V: TRBV7-8; CDR3: ASTARRWADTQY
V: TRBV18; CDR3: ASSPAGTGRCEQY
V: TRBV20-1; CDR3: SARSGSGYDNQPQH
V: TRBV6-2/TRBV6-3; CDR3: ASSGGVVNSNQPQH